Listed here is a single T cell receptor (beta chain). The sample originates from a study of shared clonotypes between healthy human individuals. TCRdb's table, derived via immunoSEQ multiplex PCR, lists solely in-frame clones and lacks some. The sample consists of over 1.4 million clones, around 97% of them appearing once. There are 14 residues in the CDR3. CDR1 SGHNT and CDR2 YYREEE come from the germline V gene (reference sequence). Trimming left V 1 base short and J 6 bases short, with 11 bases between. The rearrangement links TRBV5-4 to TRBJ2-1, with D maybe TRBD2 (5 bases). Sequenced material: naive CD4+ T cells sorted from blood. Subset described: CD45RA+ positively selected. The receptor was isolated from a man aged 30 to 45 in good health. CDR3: CASSLQEVTNEQFF. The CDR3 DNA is TGTGCCAGCAGCTTGCAGGAGGTAACCAATGAGCAGTTCTTC.